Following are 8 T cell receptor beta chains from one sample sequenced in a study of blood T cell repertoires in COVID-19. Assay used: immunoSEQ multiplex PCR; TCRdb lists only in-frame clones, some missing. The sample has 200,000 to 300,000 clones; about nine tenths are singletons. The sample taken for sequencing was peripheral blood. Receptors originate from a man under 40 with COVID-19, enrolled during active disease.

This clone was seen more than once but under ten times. CDR3: CASSTRDREQPQHF. CDR3 nucleotide sequence: TGTGCCAGCAGTACCCGAGATAGGGAGCAGCCCCAGCATTTT. The rearrangement uses TRBV28 and TRBJ1-5, with D uncertain. This CDR3 is built from 14 residues. Trimming removed 5 bases from V and 7 bases from J, with 15 bases in between. In germline, CDR1 is MDHEN, CDR2 SYDVKM. Combining the CDR3 with reference TRBV28 and TRBJ1-5 gives the whole variable domain DVKVTQSSRYLVKRTGEKVFLECVQDMDHENMFWYRQDPGLGLRLIYFSYDVKMKEKGDIPEGYSVSREKKERFSLILESASTNQTSMYLCASSTRDREQPQHFGDGTRLSIL.

The CDR3 protein is CATSDSRQGGDEAFF. DNA for the CDR3: TGTGCCACCAGTGATTCCCGACAGGGGGGTGATGAAGCTTTCTTT. The chain is built from TRBV24-1 and TRBJ1-1, with 9 bases lining up with TRBD1. The CDR3 has 15 amino acids. V trimming: 2 bases; J trimming: 7 bases; junction bases outside the gene matches: 7. The V gene's germline CDR1 is KGHDR and CDR2 SFDVKD.

The CDR3 loop is CASSPLTGPDYGYTF. The CDR3 DNA sequence: TGTGCCAGCAGTCCGCTAACAGGGCCCGACTATGGCTACACCTTC. V gene TRBV27 combines with J gene TRBJ1-2; D is perhaps TRBD1 (6 bases). Germline lookup yields CDR1 MNHEY and CDR2 SMNVEV (reference sequence). V lost 5 bases and J 3 bases, leaving 16 bases between the germline ends. This CDR3 has 15 amino acids.

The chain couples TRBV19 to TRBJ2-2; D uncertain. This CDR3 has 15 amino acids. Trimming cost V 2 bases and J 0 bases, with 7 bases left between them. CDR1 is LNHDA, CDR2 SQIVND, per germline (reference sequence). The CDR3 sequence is CASSIISANTGELFF. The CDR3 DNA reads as TGTGCCAGTAGTATAATTAGTGCGAACACCGGGGAGCTGTTTTTT.

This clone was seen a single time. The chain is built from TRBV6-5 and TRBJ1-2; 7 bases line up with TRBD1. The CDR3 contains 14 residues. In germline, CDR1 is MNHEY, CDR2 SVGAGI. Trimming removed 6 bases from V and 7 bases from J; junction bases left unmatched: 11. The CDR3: CASRLDRDRGGYTF. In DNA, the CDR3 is TGTGCCAGCAGACTCGACAGGGATCGAGGTGGCTACACCTTC.

CDR3 coding DNA: TGTGCCACCAGCAGAGATCCCTCGGAGACCCAGTACTTC. This codes for CATSRDPSETQYF. The chain uses TRBV15 and TRBJ2-5; D not resolved. Germline V CDR1 and CDR2: LNHNV, YYDKDF (reference sequence). The V and J ends lost 0 bases and 5 bases respectively, with 7 bases between them. This CDR3 region has 13 residues.

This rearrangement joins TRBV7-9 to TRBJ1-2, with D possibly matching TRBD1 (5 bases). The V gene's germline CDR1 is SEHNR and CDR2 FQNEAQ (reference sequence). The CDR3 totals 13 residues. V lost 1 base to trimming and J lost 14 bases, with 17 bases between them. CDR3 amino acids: CASSLGGTPLNTF. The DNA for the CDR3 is TGTGCCAGCAGCTTAGGCGGGACTCCTTTAAATACCTTC.

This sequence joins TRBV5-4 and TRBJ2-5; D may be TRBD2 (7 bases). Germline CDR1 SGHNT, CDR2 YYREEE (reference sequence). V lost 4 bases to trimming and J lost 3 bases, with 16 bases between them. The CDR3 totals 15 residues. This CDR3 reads CASSPGTGGEETQYF. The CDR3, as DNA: TGTGCCAGCAGCCCGGGAACGGGGGGCGAAGAGACCCAGTACTTC.